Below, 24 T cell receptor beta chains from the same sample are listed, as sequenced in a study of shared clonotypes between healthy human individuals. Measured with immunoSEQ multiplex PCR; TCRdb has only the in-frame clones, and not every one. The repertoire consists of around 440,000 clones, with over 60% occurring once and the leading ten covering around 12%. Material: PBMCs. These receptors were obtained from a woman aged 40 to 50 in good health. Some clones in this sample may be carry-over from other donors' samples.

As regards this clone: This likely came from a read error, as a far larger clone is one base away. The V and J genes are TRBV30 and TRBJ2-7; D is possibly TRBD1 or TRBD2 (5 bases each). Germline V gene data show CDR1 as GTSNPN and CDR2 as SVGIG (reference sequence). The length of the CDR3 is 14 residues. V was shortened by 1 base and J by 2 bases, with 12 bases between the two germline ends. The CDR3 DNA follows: TGTGCCTGGAGTGGGGGGTCAACCACCTACGAGCAGTACTTC. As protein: CAWSGGSTTYEQYF.

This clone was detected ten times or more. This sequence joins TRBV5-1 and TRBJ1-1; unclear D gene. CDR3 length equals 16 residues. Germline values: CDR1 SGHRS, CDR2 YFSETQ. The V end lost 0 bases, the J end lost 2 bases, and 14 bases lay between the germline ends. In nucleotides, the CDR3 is TGCGCCAGCAGCTTGGGAATAGCGCAAGGTAACACTGAAGCTTTCTTT. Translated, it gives CASSLGIAQGNTEAFF.

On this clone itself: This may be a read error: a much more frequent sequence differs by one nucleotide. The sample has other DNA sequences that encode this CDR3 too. CDR3: CAWAPGNTEAFF. As DNA, the CDR3 is TGTGCCTGGGCCCCAGGGAACACTGAAGCTTTCTTT. The genes are TRBV30 and TRBJ1-1; no firm D call. Per germline, CDR1 GTSNPN and CDR2 SVGIG (reference sequence). The CDR3 is 12 residues long. V was pared by 5 bases and J by 1 base, with 8 bases between.

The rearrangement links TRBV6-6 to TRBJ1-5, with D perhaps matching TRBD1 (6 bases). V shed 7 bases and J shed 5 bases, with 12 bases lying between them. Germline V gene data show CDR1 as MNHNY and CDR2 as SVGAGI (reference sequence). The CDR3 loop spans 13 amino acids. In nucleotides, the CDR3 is TGTGCCAGCACCGACAGGTCCCATCAGCCCCAGCATTTT. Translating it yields CASTDRSHQPQHF.

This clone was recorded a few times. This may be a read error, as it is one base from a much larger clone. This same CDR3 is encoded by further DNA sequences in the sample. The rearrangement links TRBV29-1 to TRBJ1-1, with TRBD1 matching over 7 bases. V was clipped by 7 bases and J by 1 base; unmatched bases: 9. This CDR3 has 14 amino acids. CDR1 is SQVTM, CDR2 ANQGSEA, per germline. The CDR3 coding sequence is TGCAGCGCCTATACAGGGACAGAGAACACTGAAGCTTTCTTT. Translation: CSAYTGTENTEAFF.

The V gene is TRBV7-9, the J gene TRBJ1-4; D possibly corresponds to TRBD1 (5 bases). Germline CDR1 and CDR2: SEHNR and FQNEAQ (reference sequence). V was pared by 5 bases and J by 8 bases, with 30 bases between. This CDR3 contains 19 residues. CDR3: CASSDPGNGGTGTQEKLFF. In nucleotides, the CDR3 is TGTGCCAGCAGCGACCCCGGGAACGGAGGCACTGGGACTCAAGAAAAACTGTTTTTT.

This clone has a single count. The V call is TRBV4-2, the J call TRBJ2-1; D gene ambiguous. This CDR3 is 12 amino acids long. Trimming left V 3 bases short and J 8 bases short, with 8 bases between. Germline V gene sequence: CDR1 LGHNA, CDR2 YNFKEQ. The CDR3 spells CASSHLKYEQFF. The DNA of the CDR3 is TGTGCCAGCAGCCATCTTAAGTATGAGCAGTTCTTC.

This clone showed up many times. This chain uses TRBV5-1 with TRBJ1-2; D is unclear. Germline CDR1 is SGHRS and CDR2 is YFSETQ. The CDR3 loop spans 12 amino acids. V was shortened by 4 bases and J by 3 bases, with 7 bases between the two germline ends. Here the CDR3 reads CASSTTDYGYTF. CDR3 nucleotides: TGCGCCAGCAGCACCACGGACTATGGCTACACCTTC.

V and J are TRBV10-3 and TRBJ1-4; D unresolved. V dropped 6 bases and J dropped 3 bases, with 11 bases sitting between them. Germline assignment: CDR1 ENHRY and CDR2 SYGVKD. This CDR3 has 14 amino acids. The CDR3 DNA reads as TGTGCCATCAGCCCGGGATCCCCTAATGAAAAACTGTTTTTT. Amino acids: CAISPGSPNEKLFF.

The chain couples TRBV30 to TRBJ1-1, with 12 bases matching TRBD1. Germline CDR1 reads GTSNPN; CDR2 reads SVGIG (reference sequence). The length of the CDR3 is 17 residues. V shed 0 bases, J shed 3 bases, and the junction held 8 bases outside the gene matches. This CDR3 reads CAWSVLGTGGKDTEAFF. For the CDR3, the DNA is TGTGCCTGGAGTGTACTTGGGACAGGGGGCAAGGACACTGAAGCTTTCTTT.

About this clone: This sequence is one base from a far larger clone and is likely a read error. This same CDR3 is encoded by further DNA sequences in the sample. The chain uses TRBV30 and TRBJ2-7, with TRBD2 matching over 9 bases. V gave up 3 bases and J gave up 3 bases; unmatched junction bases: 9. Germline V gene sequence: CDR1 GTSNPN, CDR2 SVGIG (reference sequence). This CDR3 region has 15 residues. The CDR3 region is CAWSVRREGFYEQYF. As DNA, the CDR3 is TGTGCCTGGAGCGTACGGCGGGAGGGCTTCTACGAGCAGTACTTC.

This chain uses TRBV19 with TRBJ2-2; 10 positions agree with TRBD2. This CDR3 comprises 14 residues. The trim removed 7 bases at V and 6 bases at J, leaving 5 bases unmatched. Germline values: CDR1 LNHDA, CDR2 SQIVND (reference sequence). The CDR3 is CASNLAGDPGELFF. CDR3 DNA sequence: TGTGCCAGTAATCTAGCGGGAGATCCCGGGGAGCTGTTTTTT.

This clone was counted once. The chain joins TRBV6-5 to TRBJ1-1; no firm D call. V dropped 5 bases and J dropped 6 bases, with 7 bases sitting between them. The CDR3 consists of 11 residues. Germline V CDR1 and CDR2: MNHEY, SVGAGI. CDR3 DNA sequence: TGTGCCAGCAGTCACTTGGCTGAAGCTTTCTTT. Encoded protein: CASSHLAEAFF.

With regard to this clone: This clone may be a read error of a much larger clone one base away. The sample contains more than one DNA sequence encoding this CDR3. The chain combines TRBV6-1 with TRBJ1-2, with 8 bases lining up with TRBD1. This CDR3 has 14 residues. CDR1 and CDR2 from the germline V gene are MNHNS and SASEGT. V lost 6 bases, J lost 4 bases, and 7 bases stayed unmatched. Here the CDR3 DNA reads TGTGCCAGCAGGCCAGGACAGGGACTCTATGGCTACACCTTC. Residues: CASRPGQGLYGYTF.

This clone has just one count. The CDR3 here is CASSRSGTGELFF. CDR3 nucleotides: TGTGCCAGCAGCCGAAGCGGAACCGGGGAGCTGTTTTTT. The chain has TRBV7-8 and TRBJ2-2; D is perhaps TRBD2 (5 bases). Trimming pared 5 bases from V and 5 bases from J, leaving 9 bases between. Germline loops: CDR1 SGHVS, CDR2 FQNEAQ. There are 13 residues in the CDR3.

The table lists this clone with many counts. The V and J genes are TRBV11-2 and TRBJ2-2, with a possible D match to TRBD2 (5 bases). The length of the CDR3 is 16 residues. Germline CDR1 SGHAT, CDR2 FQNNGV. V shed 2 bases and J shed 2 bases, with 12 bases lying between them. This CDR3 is CASSLLSGKNTGELFF. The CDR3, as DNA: TGTGCCAGCAGCTTATTATCCGGGAAAAACACCGGGGAGCTGTTTTTT. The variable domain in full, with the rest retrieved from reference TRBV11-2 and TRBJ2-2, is EAGVAQSPRYKIIEKRQSVAFWCNPISGHATLYWYQQILGQGPKLLIQFQNNGVVDDSQLPKDRFSAERLKGVDSTLKIQPAKLEDSAVYLCASSLLSGKNTGELFFGEGSRLTVL.

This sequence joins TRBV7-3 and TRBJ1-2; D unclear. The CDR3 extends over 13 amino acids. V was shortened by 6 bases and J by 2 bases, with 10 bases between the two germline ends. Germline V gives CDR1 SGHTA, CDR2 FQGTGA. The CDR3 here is CASSPDGNYGYTF. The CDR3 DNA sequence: TGTGCCAGCAGTCCTGACGGAAACTATGGCTACACCTTC.

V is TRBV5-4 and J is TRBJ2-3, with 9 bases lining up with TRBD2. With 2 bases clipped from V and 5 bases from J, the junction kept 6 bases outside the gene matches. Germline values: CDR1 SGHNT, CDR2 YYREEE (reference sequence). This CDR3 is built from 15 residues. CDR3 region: CASSFFSGSGDTQYF. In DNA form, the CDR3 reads TGTGCCAGCAGCTTTTTTAGCGGGAGTGGAGATACGCAGTATTTT.

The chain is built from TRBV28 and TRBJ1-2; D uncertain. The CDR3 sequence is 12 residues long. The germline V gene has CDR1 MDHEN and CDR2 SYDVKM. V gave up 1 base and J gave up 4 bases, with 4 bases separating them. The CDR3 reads CASSLSAYGYTF. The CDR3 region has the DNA TGTGCCAGCAGTTTATCCGCCTATGGCTACACCTTC.

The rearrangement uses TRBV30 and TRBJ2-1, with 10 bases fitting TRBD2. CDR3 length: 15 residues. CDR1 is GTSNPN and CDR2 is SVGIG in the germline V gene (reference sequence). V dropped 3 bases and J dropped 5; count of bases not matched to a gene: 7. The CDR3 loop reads CAWSQHLAGDNEQFF. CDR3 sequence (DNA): TGTGCCTGGAGCCAACACCTAGCGGGAGACAATGAGCAGTTCTTC. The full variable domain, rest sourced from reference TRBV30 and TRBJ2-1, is SQTIHQWPATLVQPVGSPLSLECTVEGTSNPNLYWYRQAAGRGLQLLFYSVGIGQISSEVPQNLSASRPQDRQFILSSKKLLLSDSGFYLCAWSQHLAGDNEQFFGPGTRLTVL.

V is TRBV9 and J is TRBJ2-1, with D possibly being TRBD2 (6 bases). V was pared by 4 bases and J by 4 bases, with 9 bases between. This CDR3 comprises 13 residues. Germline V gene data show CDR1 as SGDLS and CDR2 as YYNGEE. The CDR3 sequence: CASSSGGYNEQFF. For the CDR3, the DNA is TGTGCCAGCAGCTCCGGGGGTTACAATGAGCAGTTCTTC.

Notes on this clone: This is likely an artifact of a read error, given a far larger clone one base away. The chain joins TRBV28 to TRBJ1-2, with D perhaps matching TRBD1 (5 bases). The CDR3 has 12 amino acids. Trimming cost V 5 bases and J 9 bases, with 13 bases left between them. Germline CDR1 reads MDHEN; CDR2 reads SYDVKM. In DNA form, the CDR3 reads TGTGCCAGCAGTCTTCAGGGATCGAGCTACACCTTC. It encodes CASSLQGSSYTF.

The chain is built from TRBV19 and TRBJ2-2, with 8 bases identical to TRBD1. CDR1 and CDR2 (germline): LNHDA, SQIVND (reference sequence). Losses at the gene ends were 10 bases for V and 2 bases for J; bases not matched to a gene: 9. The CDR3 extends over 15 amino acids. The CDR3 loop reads CATKDRGLNTGELFF. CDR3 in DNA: TGTGCCACTAAAGACAGGGGACTTAACACCGGGGAGCTGTTTTTT.

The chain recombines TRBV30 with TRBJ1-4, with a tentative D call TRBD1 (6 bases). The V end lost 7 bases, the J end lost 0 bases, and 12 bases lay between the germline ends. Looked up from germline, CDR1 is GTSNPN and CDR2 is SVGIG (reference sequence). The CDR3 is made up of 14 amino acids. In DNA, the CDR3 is TGTGCCTCCCAGGACAGTGCAACTAATGAAAAACTGTTTTTT. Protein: CASQDSATNEKLFF. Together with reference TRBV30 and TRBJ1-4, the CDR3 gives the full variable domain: SQTIHQWPATLVQPVGSPLSLECTVEGTSNPNLYWYRQAAGRGLQLLFYSVGIGQISSEVPQNLSASRPQDRQFILSSKKLLLSDSGFYLCASQDSATNEKLFFGSGTQLSVL.